A selection of T cell receptor beta chains follows, all from one sample in a study of vaccination and CD4 T cells after COVID-19. MiXCR, applied by TCRdb to the PCR reads, yields one record per CDR3 protein. The table lists over 8,000 distinct CDR3 sequences, around 25% of them singletons. These receptors' antigens are unknown. Sequencing was performed on CD4+ T cells from blood, cultured in vitro, taken before SARS-CoV-2 vaccination. The receptors were gathered from a human donor who received a COVID-19 vaccine. CDR3s include the opening cysteine and the closing phenylalanine or tryptophan. The D gene is left open where the match is weak. Clone size, where shown, is once, few, many, or a class for clones that have expanded.

NA,TRBV20-1,TRBJ2-7,few,CSARKDGSLTYEQYF,TGCAGTGCTAGAAAGGACGGAAGTCTTACCTACGAGCAGTACTTC
TRBD1,TRBV30,TRBJ2-2,NA,CARGGGTGRPGELFF,TGTGCCCGTGGTGGGGGGACAGGGCGTCCCGGGGAGCTGTTTTTT
NA,TRBV29-1,TRBJ1-5,medium-sized,CSVSQGPAGPQHF,TGCAGCGTTTCGCAGGGTCCCGCCGGGCCCCAGCATTTT
TRBD1,TRBV30,TRBJ1-1,NA,CAWSALTGMNTEAFF,TGTGCCTGGAGTGCCTTGACAGGGATGAACACTGAAGCTTTCTTT
NA,TRBV6-5,TRBJ1-3,medium-sized,CASSSPGLSGNTIYF,TGTGCCAGCAGTTCCCCAGGGCTCTCTGGAAACACCATATATTTT
TRBD1,TRBV12-3/TRBV12-4,TRBJ1-3,few,CASSDQGVSGNTIYF,TGTGCCAGCAGTGATCAGGGGGTCTCTGGAAACACCATATATTTT
NA,TRBV7-2,TRBJ2-3,NA,CASSEGPASDTQYF,TGTGCCAGCAGCGAAGGTCCGGCCAGTGATACGCAGTATTTT
TRBD1,TRBV25-1,TRBJ1-5,NA,CASSESGQGAYQPQHF,TGTGCCAGCAGTGAATCGGGACAGGGGGCTTATCAGCCCCAGCATTTT
TRBD1,TRBV6-5,TRBJ1-1,medium-sized,CASSYPGQATEAFF,TGTGCCAGCAGTTACCCTGGACAGGCCACCGAAGCTTTCTTT
TRBD1,TRBV10-3,TRBJ2-5,NA,CAISESGQGGRETQYF,TGTGCCATCAGTGAGTCGGGACAGGGGGGCCGAGAGACCCAGTACTTC
TRBD2,TRBV24-1,TRBJ2-3,few,CATSGGAEDTQYF,TGTGCCACCAGCGGGGGGGCCGAAGATACGCAGTATTTT
NA,TRBV14,TRBJ1-4,NA,CASSQDHSRGLFF,TGTGCCAGCAGCCAAGATCATTCGAGGGGACTGTTTTTT
TRBD2,TRBV7-6,TRBJ2-7,few,CASSSGTSGVYEQYF,TGTGCCAGCAGCTCCGGGACTAGCGGGGTCTACGAGCAGTACTTC
TRBD1,TRBV9,TRBJ2-7,NA,CASSAGGVDAYEQYF,TGTGCCAGCAGCGCAGGGGGAGTGGACGCCTACGAGCAGTACTTC
NA,TRBV19,TRBJ1-2,few,CASSPMWGTEGHRAF,TGTGCCAGTAGTCCCATGTGGGGGACCGAAGGCCACCGCGCCTTC
TRBD1,TRBV10-3,TRBJ2-3,few,CAISEGWTGGSTDTQYF,TGTGCCATCAGTGAGGGATGGACAGGGGGTAGCACAGATACGCAGTATTTT
NA,TRBV2,TRBJ1-3,NA,CASKVASGNTIYF,TGTGCCAGCAAGGTAGCCTCTGGAAACACCATATATTTT